These T cell receptor beta chains were read from a single sample in a study of blood T cell repertoires in COVID-19. The protocol was immunoSEQ multiplex PCR, while the TCRdb copy is restricted to in-frame clones and leaves out a portion. The table has 250,000 to 300,000 clones, 85% seen once. Sequenced: PBMCs or T cells enriched from blood (not recorded which). These receptors were taken from a woman between 50 and 59 years old who had been exposed to COVID-19. The CDR3 runs from the conserved cysteine through the conserved F or W.

v_call	j_call	cdr3_aa
TRBV7-9	TRBJ1-5	CASSPGANQPQHF
TRBV6-1	TRBJ2-4	CASSAWEVEPGGIQYF
TRBV6-1	TRBJ1-5	CASSEHRSNQPQHF
TRBV5-1	TRBJ2-1	CASSLALAAYNEQFF
TRBV3-1/TRBV3-2	TRBJ1-3	CASSPTFGQAGNTIYF
TRBV10-2	TRBJ1-1	CASGRVLPEAFF
TRBV5-1	TRBJ2-1	CASTTASGSSYNEQFF
TRBV27	TRBJ1-5	CASSSHSGAEPQHF
TRBV12-3/TRBV12-4	TRBJ1-6	CASSLGQNSPLHF
TRBV4-3	TRBJ2-6	CASSQEFLTAAEGANVLTF
TRBV25-1	TRBJ1-2	CASSDTRVPVGYTF
TRBV12-3/TRBV12-4	TRBJ1-1	CASTLTRSTEAFF
TRBV5-1	TRBJ2-2	CASSVGTGDTGELFF
TRBV4-3	TRBJ1-1	CASSQGVGMNTEAFF
TRBV4-2	TRBJ1-3	CASSQDRGHGGNTIYF
TRBV12-3/TRBV12-4	TRBJ1-1	CASSLTGNTEAFF
TRBV7-9	TRBJ1-2	CASSSNVQAPGYTF
TRBV10-3	TRBJ2-2	CAISPQGAPVAGELFF
TRBV7-2	TRBJ1-5	CASSLLPPGQRNQPQHF
TRBV6-1	TRBJ1-3	CASSEAAGFSGNTIYF
TRBV15	TRBJ1-5	CATSRSGRTRDPQHF
TRBV15	TRBJ1-6	CATSREETNSPLHF
TRBV6-5	TRBJ1-2	CASSHRTGTDGYTF
TRBV29-1	TRBJ2-5	CSVGRQGFGEETQYF
TRBV9	TRBJ1-2	CASSVDSSNYGYTF
TRBV30	TRBJ1-2	CAWTGGNYGYTF
TRBV28	TRBJ1-2	CASSTTGFYGYTF
TRBV5-1	TRBJ2-5	CASSLGGQGPETQYF
TRBV5-1	TRBJ1-4	CASSLESREKLFF
TRBV7-3	TRBJ2-1	CASSKGQGSYNEQFF
TRBV7-9	TRBJ2-2	CASRETGELFF
TRBV3-1/TRBV3-2	TRBJ1-1	CASRGAGEAFF